The sequence of this TCR beta chain was determined in a study of T cells in Graves' hyperthyroidism and ophthalmopathy. Lactation, pregnancy, other autoimmune disease or uncontrolled infection excluded patients. Extraction of PBMCs used roughly 9.6 ml of fresh peripheral blood. CDR1 LGHNA and CDR2 YSLEER come from the germline V gene. The CDR3 is 16 residues long. V was clipped by 0 bases and J by 0 bases, with 12 bases between them. Template material for amplifying TCR beta CDR3 regions consisted of RNA transcripts. HTBI primers were employed in a first-round RT-PCR of the TCR CDR3. TCRdb used MiXCR to reprocess the multiplex PCR reads, holding one entry per CDR3 protein. The sample has 300,000 or so distinct CDR3 sequences; approximately 15% are singletons.

The chain has TRBV4-3 and TRBJ2-7; D call uncertain. This clonotype was sampled from a woman aged 55-69 years with Graves' ophthalmopathy. The sample was blood. The DNA for the CDR3 is TGCGCCAGCAGCCAAGAACCAGGCTCTTTCTCCTACGAGCAGTACTTC. Its protein product is CASSQEPGSFSYEQYF.